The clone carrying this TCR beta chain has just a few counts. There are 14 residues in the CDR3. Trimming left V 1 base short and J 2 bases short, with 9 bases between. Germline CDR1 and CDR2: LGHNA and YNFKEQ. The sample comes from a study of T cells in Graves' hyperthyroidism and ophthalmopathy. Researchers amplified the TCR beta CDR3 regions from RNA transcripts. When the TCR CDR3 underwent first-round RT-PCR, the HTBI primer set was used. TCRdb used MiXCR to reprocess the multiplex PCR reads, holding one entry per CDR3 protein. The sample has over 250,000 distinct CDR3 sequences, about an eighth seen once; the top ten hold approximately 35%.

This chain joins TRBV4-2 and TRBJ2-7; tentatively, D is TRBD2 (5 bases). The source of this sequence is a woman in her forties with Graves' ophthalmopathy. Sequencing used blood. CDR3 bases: TGTGCCAGCAGCCAAGCGAGGGATCCCTACGAGCAGTACTTC. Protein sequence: CASSQARDPYEQYF.